This passage covers 12 T cell receptor beta chains from one sample sequenced in a study of blood T cell repertoires in COVID-19. The assay was immunoSEQ multiplex PCR, and TCRdb's table has in-frame clones only and misses some. Seen here are about 200,000 clones, 60% to 85% observed once, and the top ten hold around 5.8%. The material sequenced was peripheral blood. These receptors all come from an older woman with acute or convalescent COVID-19.

This clone was recorded once. The gene calls are TRBV7-9 and TRBJ2-7, with 13 bases fitting TRBD2. V dropped 9 bases and J dropped 3; count of bases not matched to a gene: 11. Germline V CDR1 and CDR2: SEHNR, FQNEAQ (reference sequence). The CDR3 totals 16 residues. CDR3 sequence reads: CASSGTSGAGIYEQYF. As DNA, the CDR3 is TGTGCCAGTTCGGGGACTAGCGGGGCAGGTATCTACGAGCAGTACTTC.

This rearrangement joins TRBV6-9 to TRBJ2-5, with TRBD2 matching over 13 bases. V was clipped by 7 bases and J by 5 bases; unmatched bases: 7. CDR1 and CDR2 from the germline V gene are MNHGY and SVAAGI. This CDR3 has 15 amino acids. In nucleotides, the CDR3 is TGTGCCAGCAATTGGACTAGCGGGAGTGGTGAGACCCAGTACTTC. The encoded protein is CASNWTSGSGETQYF.

This clone appeared a few times. The chain combines TRBV2 with TRBJ1-1; 9 bases match TRBD1. Per germline, CDR1 SNHLY and CDR2 FYNNEI. The CDR3 covers 14 residues. V lost 5 bases, J lost 1 base, and 2 bases stayed unmatched. CDR3 nucleotides: TGTGCCAGCAGTTGGGACAGGGCGAACACTGAAGCTTTCTTT. Translated: CASSWDRANTEAFF.

The rearrangement links TRBV7-3 to TRBJ2-3, with 7 positions matching TRBD1. Germline V gene sequence: CDR1 SGHTA, CDR2 FQGTGA. The CDR3 runs to 14 residues. The trim removed 5 bases at V and 4 bases at J, leaving 6 bases unmatched. The CDR3 spells CASSTTGAADTQYF. CDR3 coding DNA: TGTGCCAGCAGCACAACAGGGGCGGCAGATACGCAGTATTTT. The complete variable domain, with remaining parts taken from reference TRBV7-3 and TRBJ2-3, reads GAGVSQTPSNKVTEKGKYVELRCDPISGHTALYWYRQSLGQGPEFLIYFQGTGAADDSGLPNDRFFAVRPEGSVSTLKIQRTERGDSAVYLCASSTTGAADTQYFGPGTRLTVL.

This clone has a handful of counts. This chain connects TRBV7-9 to TRBJ2-1; 7 bases match TRBD2. This CDR3 contains 16 residues. V shed 1 base and J 7 bases; nucleotides not matched to a gene: 10. Germline lookup yields CDR1 SEHNR and CDR2 FQNEAQ (reference sequence). CDR3 residues: CASSLEVGGPLNEQFF. Written as DNA, the CDR3 is TGTGCCAGCAGCTTAGAAGTGGGAGGGCCGCTGAATGAGCAGTTCTTC.

The J gene is TRBJ1-2, the V gene TRBV10-3; D remains ambiguous. The germline CDR1 and CDR2 sequences are ENHRY and SYGVKD. The CDR3 loop spans 14 amino acids. V dropped 7 bases and J dropped 3 bases, with 15 bases sitting between them. The CDR3 nucleotides read TGTGCCATCAATTCCCAGCAGGCCTACTATGGCTACACCTTC. Protein product: CAINSQQAYYGYTF.

The chain recombines TRBV6-5 with TRBJ2-1; 9 nucleotides align to TRBD2. CDR1 and CDR2 from the germline V gene are MNHEY and SVGAGI. There are 12 residues in the CDR3. V lost 6 bases, J lost 11 bases, and 5 bases stayed unmatched. Written as DNA, the CDR3 is TGTGCCAGCAGCCAAGCTAGCGGGAAGCAGTTCTTC. Amino acids: CASSQASGKQFF.

This chain connects TRBV4-2 to TRBJ2-7, with TRBD1 matching 8 bases. Germline lookup yields CDR1 LGHNA and CDR2 YNFKEQ. The CDR3 totals 14 residues. The junction had 2 bases not matched to a gene; V was cut back by 2 bases and J by 2 bases. The CDR3 sequence: CASSQSRGPYEQYF. The CDR3 DNA reads as TGTGCCAGCAGCCAAAGCAGGGGGCCCTACGAGCAGTACTTC.

CDR3 DNA sequence: TGTGCCAGCAGCCAAGGTACTGACTGGAGCACAGATACGCAGTATTTT. This encodes CASSQGTDWSTDTQYF. This chain connects TRBV3-1 (or the pseudogene TRBV3-2) to TRBJ2-3; D not certain. CDR1 and CDR2 (germline): LGHDT, YNNKEL (reference sequence). The CDR3 is 16 residues long. V was trimmed by 1 base and J by 0 bases, leaving 11 bases between them.

The chain joins TRBV7-2 to TRBJ1-1, with D unclear. From germline, CDR1 is SGHTA and CDR2 FQGNSA. The germline V and J ends were trimmed by 5 bases and 3 bases, with 13 bases remaining between them. This CDR3 has 14 residues. The CDR3 DNA reads TGTGCCAGCAGCGCATCTCCCGGGGACACTGAAGCTTTCTTT. This sequence encodes CASSASPGDTEAFF.

This chain connects TRBV4-2 to TRBJ2-6; D uncertain. The CDR3 covers 16 residues. V was trimmed by 0 bases and J by 4 bases, leaving 10 bases between them. CDR1 is LGHNA and CDR2 is YNFKEQ in the germline V gene. The CDR3 DNA is TGTGCCAGCAGCCAAGATACGGGTCAGGGGGCCAACGTCCTGACTTTC. This gives the protein CASSQDTGQGANVLTF.

This clone appeared once. This rearrangement joins TRBV28 to TRBJ1-1; D remains unclear. This CDR3 region has 16 residues. V lost 3 bases, J lost 0 bases, and 14 bases lay in between. Germline loops: CDR1 MDHEN, CDR2 SYDVKM. The CDR3 nucleotides read TGTGCCAGCAGTTTTTCGTCAGGCCCGGTGAACACTGAAGCTTTCTTT. Amino acids: CASSFSSGPVNTEAFF.